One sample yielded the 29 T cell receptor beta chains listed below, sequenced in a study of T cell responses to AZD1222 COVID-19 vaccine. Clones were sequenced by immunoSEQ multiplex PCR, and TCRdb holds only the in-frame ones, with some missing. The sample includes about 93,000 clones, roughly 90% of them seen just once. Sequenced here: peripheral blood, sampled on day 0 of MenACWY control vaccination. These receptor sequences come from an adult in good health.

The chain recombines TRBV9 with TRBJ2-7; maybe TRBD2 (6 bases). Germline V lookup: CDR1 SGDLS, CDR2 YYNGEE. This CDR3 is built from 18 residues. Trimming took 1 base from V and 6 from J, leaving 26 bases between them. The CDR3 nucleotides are TGTGCCAGCAGCGTATCTCCAAGGCCGGGCCAAATGGGGGGCGAGCAGTACTTC. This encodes CASSVSPRPGQMGGEQYF. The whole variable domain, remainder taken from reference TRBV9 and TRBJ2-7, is DSGVTQTPKHLITATGQRVTLRCSPRSGDLSVYWYQQSLDQGLQFLIQYYNGEERAKGNILERFSAQQFPDLHSELNLSSLELGDSALYFCASSVSPRPGQMGGEQYFGPGTRLTVT.

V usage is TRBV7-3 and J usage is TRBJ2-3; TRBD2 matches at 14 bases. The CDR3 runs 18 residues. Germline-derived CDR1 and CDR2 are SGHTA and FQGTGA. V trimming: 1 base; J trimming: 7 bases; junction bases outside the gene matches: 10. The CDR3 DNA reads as TGTGCCAGCAGCTTAAATCCCGGACTAGCGGGGGGTGTGAATACGCAGTATTTT. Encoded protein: CASSLNPGLAGGVNTQYF.

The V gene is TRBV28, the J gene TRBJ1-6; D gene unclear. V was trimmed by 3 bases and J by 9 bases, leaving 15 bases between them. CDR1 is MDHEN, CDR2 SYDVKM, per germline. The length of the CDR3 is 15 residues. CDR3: CASSFYPPHSSPLHF. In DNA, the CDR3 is TGTGCCAGCAGTTTCTACCCCCCTCATAGTTCACCCCTCCACTTT. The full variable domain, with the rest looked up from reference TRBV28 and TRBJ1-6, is DVKVTQSSRYLVKRTGEKVFLECVQDMDHENMFWYRQDPGLGLRLIYFSYDVKMKEKGDIPEGYSVSREKKERFSLILESASTNQTSMYLCASSFYPPHSSPLHFGNGTRLTVT.

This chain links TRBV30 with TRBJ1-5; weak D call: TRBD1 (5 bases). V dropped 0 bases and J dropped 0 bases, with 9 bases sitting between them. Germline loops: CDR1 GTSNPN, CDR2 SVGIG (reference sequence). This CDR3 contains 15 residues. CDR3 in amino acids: CAWSVGADSNQPQHF. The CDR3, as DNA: TGTGCCTGGAGTGTAGGGGCGGATAGCAATCAGCCCCAGCATTTT. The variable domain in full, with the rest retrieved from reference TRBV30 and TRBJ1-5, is SQTIHQWPATLVQPVGSPLSLECTVEGTSNPNLYWYRQAAGRGLQLLFYSVGIGQISSEVPQNLSASRPQDRQFILSSKKLLLSDSGFYLCAWSVGADSNQPQHFGDGTRLSIL.

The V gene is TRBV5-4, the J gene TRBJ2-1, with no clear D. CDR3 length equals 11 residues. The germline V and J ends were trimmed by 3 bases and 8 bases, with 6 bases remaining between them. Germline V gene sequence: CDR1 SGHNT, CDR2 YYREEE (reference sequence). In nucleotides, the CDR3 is TGTGCCAGCAGCTCCCGTTATGAGCAGTTCTTC. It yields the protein CASSSRYEQFF. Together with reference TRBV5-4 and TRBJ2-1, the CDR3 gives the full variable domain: ETGVTQSPTHLIKTRGQQVTLRCSSQSGHNTVSWYQQALGQGPQFIFQYYREEENGRGNFPPRFSGLQFPNYSSELNVNALELDDSALYLCASSSRYEQFFGPGTRLTVL.

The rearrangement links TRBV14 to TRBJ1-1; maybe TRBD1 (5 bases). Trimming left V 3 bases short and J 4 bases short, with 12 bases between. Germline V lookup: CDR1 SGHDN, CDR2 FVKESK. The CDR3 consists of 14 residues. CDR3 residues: CASSQNFGATEAFF. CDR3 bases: TGTGCCAGCAGCCAGAACTTCGGGGCCACTGAAGCTTTCTTT.

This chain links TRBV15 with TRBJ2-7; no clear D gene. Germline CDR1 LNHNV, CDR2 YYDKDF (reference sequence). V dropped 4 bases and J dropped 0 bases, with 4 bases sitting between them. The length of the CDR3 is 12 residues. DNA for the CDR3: TGTGCCACCAGCAAAGGCTCCTACGAGCAGTACTTC. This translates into CATSKGSYEQYF. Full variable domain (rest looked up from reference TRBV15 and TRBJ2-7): DAMVIQNPRYQVTQFGKPVTLSCSQTLNHNVMYWYQQKSSQAPKLLFHYYDKDFNNEADTPDNFQSRRPNTSFCFLDIRSPGLGDTAMYLCATSKGSYEQYFGPGTRLTVT.

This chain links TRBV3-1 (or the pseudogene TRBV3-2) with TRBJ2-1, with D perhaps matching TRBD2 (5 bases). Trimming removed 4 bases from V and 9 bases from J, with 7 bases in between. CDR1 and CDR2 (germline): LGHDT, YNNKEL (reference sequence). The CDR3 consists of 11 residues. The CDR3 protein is CASSPGVEQFF. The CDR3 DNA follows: TGTGCCAGCAGCCCCGGGGTTGAGCAGTTCTTC.

The CDR3 is CASSNRRENTEAFF. CDR3 bases: TGTGCCAGCAGCAATCGACGGGAGAACACTGAAGCTTTCTTT. The chain uses TRBV6-1 and TRBJ1-1; D remains unclear. The CDR3 has 14 amino acids. V gave up 6 bases and J gave up 1 base, with 12 bases separating them. Looked up from germline, CDR1 is MNHNS and CDR2 is SASEGT.

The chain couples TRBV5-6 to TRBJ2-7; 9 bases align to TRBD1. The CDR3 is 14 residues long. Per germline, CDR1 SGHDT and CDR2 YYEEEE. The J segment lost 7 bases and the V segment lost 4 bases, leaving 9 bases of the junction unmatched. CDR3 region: CASSPPGQGREQYF. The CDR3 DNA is TGTGCCAGCAGCCCTCCGGGACAGGGAAGGGAGCAGTACTTC.

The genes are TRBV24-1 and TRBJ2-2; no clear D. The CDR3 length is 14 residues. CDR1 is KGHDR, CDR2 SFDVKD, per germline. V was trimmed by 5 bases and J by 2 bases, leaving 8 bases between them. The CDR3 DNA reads TGTGCCACCAGTGGTGGGGTTAACACCGGGGAGCTGTTTTTT. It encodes CATSGGVNTGELFF.

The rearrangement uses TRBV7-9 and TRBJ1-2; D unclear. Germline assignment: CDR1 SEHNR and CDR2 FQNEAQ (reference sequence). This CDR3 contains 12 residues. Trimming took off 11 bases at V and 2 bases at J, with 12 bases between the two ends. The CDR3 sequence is CAASWKNYGYTF. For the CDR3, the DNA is TGTGCCGCTTCCTGGAAAAACTATGGCTACACCTTC.

As DNA, the CDR3 is TGTGCCAGTACCCTGGCCTATGGCTACACCTTC. It is translated as CASTLAYGYTF. V gene TRBV19 combines with J gene TRBJ1-2; D unclear. Germline V gene lookup returns CDR1 LNHDA and CDR2 SQIVND (reference sequence). V lost 7 bases, J lost 4 bases, and 7 bases lay in between. CDR3 length: 11 residues.

For the CDR3, the DNA is TGTGCCAGCAGCTTAGCGCCAGGGACTAGCACTGAAGCTTTCTTT. Translation: CASSLAPGTSTEAFF. This chain uses TRBV7-6 with TRBJ1-1; a weak D match, TRBD1 (5 bases). Trimming stripped 0 bases from V and 4 bases from J, with 12 bases between. The CDR3 extends over 15 amino acids. Per germline, CDR1 SGHVS and CDR2 FNYEAQ.

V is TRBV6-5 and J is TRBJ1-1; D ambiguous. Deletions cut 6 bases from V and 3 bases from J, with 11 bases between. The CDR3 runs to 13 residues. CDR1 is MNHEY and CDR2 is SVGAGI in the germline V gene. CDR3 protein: CASSTQYHTEAFF. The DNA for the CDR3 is TGTGCCAGCAGCACACAGTATCACACTGAAGCTTTCTTT.

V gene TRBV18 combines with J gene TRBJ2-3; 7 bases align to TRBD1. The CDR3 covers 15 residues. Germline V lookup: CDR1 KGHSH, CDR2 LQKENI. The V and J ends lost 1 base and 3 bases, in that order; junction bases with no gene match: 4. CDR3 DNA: TGTGCCAGCTCACCACGAGGGGGCTGGACAGATACGCAGTATTTT. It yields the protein CASSPRGGWTDTQYF.

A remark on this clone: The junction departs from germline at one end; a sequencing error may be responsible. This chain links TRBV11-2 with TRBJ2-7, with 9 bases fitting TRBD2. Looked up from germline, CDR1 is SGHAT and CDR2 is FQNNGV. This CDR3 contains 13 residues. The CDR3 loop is CASRLAGDYEQYF. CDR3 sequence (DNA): TGTGCCAGCAGATTAGCGGGGGACTACGAGCAGTACTTC.

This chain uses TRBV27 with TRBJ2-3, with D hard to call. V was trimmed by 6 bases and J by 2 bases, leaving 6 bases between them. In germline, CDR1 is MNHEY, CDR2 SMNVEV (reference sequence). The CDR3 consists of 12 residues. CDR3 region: CASRGNTDTQYF. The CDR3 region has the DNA TGTGCCAGCAGGGGGAACACAGATACGCAGTATTTT.

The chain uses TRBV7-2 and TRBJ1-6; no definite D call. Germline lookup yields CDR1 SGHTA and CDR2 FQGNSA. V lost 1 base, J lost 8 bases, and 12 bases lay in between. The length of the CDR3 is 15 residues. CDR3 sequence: CASSLGGTQHSPLHF. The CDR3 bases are TGTGCCAGCAGCTTAGGGGGTACTCAACATTCACCCCTCCACTTT.

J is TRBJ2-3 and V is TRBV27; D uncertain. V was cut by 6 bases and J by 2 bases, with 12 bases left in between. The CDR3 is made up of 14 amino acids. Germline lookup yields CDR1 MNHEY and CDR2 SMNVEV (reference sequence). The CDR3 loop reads CASSQTYNTDTQYF. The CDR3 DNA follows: TGTGCCAGCAGCCAGACATACAACACAGATACGCAGTATTTT.

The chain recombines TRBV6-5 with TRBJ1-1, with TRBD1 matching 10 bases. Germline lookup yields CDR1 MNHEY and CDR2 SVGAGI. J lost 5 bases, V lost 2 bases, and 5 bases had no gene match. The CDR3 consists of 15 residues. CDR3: CASSYLGQGRTEAFF. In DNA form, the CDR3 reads TGTGCCAGCAGTTACCTGGGACAGGGGAGGACTGAAGCTTTCTTT.

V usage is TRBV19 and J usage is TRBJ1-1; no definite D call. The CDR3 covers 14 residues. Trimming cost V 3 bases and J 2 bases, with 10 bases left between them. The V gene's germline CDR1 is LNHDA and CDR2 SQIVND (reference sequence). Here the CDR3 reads CASSIHGDNTEAFF. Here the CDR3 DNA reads TGTGCCAGTAGTATCCACGGGGATAACACTGAAGCTTTCTTT.

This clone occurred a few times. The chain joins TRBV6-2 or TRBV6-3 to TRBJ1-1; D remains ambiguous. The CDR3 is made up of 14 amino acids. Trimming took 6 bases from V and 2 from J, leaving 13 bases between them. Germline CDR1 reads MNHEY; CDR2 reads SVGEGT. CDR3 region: CASSQPTENTEAFF. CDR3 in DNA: TGTGCCAGCAGCCAACCGACGGAAAACACTGAAGCTTTCTTT.

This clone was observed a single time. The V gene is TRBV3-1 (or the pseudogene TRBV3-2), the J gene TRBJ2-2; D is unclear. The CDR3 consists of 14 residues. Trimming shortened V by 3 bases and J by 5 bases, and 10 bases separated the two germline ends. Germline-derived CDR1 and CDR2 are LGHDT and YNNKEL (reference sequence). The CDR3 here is CASSHLLETGELFF. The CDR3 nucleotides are TGTGCCAGCAGCCACTTGTTAGAGACCGGGGAGCTGTTTTTT.

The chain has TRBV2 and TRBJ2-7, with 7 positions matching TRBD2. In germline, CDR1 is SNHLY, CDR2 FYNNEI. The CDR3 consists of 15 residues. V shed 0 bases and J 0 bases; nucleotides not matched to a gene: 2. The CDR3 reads CASSEAGRVSYEQYF. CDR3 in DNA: TGTGCCAGCAGTGAAGCGGGGAGGGTCTCCTACGAGCAGTACTTC.

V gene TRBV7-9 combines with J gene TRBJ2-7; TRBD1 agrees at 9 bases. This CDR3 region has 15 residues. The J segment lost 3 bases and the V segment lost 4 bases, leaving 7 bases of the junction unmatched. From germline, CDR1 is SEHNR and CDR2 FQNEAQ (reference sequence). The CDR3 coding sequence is TGTGCCAGCAGCTCGCCGGGACAGGGCAGCTACGAGCAGTACTTC. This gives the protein CASSSPGQGSYEQYF.

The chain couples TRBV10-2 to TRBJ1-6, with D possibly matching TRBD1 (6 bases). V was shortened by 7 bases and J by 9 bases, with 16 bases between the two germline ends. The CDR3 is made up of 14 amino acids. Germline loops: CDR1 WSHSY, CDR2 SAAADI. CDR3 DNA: TGCGCCAGCAACCCAGGGGCGGCGGGTTCACCCCTCCACTTT. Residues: CASNPGAAGSPLHF.

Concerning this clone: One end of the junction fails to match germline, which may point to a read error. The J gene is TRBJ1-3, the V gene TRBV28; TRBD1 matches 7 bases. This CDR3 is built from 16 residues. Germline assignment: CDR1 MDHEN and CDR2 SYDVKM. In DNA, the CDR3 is TGTGCCAGCACTTTAGGAGGTCAGGGGGCTGGAAACACCATATATTTT. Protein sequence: CASTLGGQGAGNTIYF. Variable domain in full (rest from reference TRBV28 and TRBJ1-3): DVKVTQSSRYLVKRTGEKVFLECVQDMDHENMFWYRQDPGLGLRLIYFSYDVKMKEKGDIPEGYSVSREKKERFSLILESASTNQTSMYLCASTLGGQGAGNTIYFGEGSWLTVV.

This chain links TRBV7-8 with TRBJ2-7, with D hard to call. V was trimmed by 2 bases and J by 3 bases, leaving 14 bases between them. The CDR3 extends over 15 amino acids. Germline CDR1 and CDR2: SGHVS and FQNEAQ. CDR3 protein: CASSLKEQVLYEQYF. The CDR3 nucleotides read TGTGCCAGCAGCTTAAAGGAGCAGGTACTCTACGAGCAGTACTTC.